Each of the 2 T cell receptor beta chains below was sequenced from the same sample in a study of shared clonotypes between healthy human individuals. Assay: immunoSEQ multiplex PCR; the TCRdb copy retains only in-frame clones and omits some. The data contain roughly 2,300,000 clones, roughly 90% of them singletons. Specimen: naive CD4+ T cells from PBMCs. Subset indicated: CD45RA+ positively selected. These receptors came from a man in his late teens or twenties in good health. Some clones in this sample may be carry-over from other donors' samples.

The chain uses TRBV28 and TRBJ1-4; D gene ambiguous. The CDR3 has 14 amino acids. Per germline, CDR1 MDHEN and CDR2 SYDVKM. The ends were cut back, 0 bases at V and 3 bases at J, with 5 bases in the middle. The CDR3 protein is CASSLWSPNEKLFF. The CDR3 nucleotides are TGTGCCAGCAGTTTATGGAGTCCTAATGAAAAACTGTTTTTT.

The chain has TRBV28 and TRBJ2-5; TRBD1 matches at 7 bases. The tail of the sequence fits TRBJ2-7 better, so the J call may be wrong. CDR3 length: 16 residues. Germline assignment: CDR1 MDHEN and CDR2 SYDVKM. This chain's CDR3 is CASSSPNRGYLYEQYF. CDR3 nucleotide sequence: TGTGCCAGCAGTTCACCGAACAGGGGCTATCTCTACGAGCAGTACTTC.